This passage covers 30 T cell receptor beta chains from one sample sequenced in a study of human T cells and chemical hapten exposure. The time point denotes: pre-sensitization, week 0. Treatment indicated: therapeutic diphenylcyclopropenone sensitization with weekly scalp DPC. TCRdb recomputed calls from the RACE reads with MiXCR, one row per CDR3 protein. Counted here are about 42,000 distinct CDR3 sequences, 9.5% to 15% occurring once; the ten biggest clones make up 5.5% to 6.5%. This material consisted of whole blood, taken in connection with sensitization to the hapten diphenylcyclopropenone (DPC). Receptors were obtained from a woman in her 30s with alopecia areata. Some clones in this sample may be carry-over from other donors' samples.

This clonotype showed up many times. The DNA for the CDR3 is TGTGCCAGCAGCCCGGACCTCCCTAGCTACAATGAGCAGTTCTTC. This encodes CASSPDLPSYNEQFF. The J gene is TRBJ2-1, the V gene TRBV5-4; no clear D. There are 15 residues in the CDR3. V was pared by 4 bases and J by 3 bases, with 14 bases between. Germline CDR1 is SGHNT and CDR2 is YYREEE (reference sequence).

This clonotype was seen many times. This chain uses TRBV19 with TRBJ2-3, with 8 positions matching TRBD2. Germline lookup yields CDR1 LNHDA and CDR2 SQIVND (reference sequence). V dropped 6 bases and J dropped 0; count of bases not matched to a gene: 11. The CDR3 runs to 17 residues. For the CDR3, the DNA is TGTGCCAGTAGCACCTCCTGGCCGGGAGGGAGCACAGATACGCAGTATTTT. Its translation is CASSTSWPGGSTDTQYF.

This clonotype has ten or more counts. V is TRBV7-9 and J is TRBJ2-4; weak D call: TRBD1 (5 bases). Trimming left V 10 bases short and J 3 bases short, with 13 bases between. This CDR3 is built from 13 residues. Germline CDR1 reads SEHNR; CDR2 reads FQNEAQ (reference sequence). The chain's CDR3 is CATSTENKNIQYF. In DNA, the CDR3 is TGTGCCACCTCGACAGAGAACAAAAACATTCAGTACTTC.

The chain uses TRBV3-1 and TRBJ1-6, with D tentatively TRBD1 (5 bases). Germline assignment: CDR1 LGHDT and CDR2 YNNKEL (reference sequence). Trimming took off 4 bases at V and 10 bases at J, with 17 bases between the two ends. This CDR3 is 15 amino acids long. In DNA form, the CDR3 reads TGTGCCAGCAGCCCAGTCGTGGGGGATTTGTCACCCCTCCACTTT. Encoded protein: CASSPVVGDLSPLHF.

The chain's CDR3 is CSATRQGPTYEQYF. CDR3 nucleotides: TGCAGTGCAACCCGACAGGGACCCACCTACGAGCAGTACTTC. The chain joins TRBV20-1 to TRBJ2-7; 7 bases align to TRBD1. The CDR3 is made up of 14 amino acids. The junction had 10 bases not matched to a gene; V was cut back by 6 bases and J by 2 bases. Germline lookup yields CDR1 DFQATT and CDR2 SNEGSKA (reference sequence).

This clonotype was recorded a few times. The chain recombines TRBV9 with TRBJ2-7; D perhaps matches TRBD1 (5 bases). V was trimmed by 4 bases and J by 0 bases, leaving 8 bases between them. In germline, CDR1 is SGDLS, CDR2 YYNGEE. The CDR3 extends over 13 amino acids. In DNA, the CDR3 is TGTGCCAGCAGCCTTGACAGCTCCTACGAGCAGTACTTC. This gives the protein CASSLDSSYEQYF.

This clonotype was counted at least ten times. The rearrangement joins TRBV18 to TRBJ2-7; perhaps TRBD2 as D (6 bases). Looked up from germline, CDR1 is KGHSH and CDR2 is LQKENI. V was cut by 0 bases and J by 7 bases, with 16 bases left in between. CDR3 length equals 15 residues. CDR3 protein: CASSPPSLGRSEQYF. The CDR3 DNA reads TGTGCCAGCTCACCACCGAGCCTGGGGAGGTCGGAGCAGTACTTC.

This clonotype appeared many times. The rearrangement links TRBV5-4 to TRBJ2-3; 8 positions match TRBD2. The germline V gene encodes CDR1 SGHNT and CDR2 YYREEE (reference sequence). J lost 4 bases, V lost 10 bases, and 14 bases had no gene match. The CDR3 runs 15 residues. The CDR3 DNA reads TGTGCCTCCCAAGTGGGGACTAGTCTCGCAGATACGCAGTATTTT. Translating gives CASQVGTSLADTQYF.

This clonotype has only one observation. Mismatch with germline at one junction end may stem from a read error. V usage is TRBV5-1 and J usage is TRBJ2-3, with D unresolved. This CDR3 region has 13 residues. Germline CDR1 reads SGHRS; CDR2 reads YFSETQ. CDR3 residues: CVSSPHSTDTQYF. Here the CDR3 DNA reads TGCGTCAGCAGCCCCCACAGCACAGATACGCAGTATTTT. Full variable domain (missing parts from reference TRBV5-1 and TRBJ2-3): KAGVTQTPRYLIKTRGQQVTLSCSPISGHRSVSWYQQTPGQGLQFLFEYFSETQRNKGNFPGRFSGRQFSNSRSEMNVSTLELGDSALYLCVSSPHSTDTQYFGPGTRLTVL.

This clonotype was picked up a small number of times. The CDR3 region has the DNA TGTGCCAGCAGCCCCCAGGGGACTGCGTACGAGCAGTACTTC. Amino acids: CASSPQGTAYEQYF. The chain combines TRBV7-2 with TRBJ2-7; D is tentatively TRBD1 or TRBD2 (6 bases each). Trimming removed 5 bases at V and 4 bases at J, with 15 bases between. Per the germline V gene, CDR1 is SGHTA and CDR2 is FQGNSA. The CDR3 length is 14 residues.

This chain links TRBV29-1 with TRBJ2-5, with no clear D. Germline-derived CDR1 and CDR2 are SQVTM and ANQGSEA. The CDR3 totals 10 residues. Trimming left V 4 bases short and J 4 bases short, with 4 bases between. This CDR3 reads CSVGVETQYF. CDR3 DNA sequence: TGCAGCGTTGGAGTAGAGACCCAGTACTTC. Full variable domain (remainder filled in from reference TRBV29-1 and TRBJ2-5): SAVISQKPSRDICQRGTSLTIQCQVDSQVTMMFWYRQQPGQSLTLIATANQGSEATYESGFVIDKFPISRPNLTFSTLTVSNMSPEDSSIYLCSVGVETQYFGPGTRLLVL.

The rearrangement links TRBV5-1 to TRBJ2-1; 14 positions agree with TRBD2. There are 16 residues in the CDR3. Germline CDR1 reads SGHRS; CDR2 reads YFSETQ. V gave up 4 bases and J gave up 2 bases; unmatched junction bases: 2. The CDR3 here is CASSGLAGGAYNEQFF. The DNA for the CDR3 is TGCGCCAGCAGCGGACTAGCGGGAGGCGCCTACAATGAGCAGTTCTTC.

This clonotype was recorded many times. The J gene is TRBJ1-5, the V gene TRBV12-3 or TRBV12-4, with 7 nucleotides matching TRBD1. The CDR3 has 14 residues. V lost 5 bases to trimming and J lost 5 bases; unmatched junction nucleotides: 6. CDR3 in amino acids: CASSQQGIDQPQHF. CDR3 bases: TGTGCCAGCAGTCAACAGGGGATCGATCAGCCCCAGCATTTT.

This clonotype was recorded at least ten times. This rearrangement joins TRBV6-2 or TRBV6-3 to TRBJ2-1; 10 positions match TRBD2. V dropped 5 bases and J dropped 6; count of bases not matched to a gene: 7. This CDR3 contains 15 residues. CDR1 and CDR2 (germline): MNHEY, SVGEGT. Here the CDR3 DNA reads TGTGCCAGCAGTGAACTAGCGGGGCCCATCAATGAGCAGTTCTTC. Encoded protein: CASSELAGPINEQFF.

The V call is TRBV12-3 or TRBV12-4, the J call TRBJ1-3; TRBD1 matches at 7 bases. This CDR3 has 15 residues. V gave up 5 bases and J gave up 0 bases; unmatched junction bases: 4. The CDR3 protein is CASSHRGSSGNTIYF. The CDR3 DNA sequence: TGTGCCAGCAGTCACAGGGGATCCTCTGGAAACACCATATATTTT.

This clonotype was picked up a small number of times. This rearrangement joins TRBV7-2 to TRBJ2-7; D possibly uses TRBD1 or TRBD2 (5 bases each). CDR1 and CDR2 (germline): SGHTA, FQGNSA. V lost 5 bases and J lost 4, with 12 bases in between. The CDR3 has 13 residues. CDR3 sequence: CASSRGAAYEQYF. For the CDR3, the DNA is TGTGCCAGCAGCCGAGGGGCGGCTTACGAGCAGTACTTC.

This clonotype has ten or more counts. The CDR3 DNA follows: TGCAGTGCTAGTTACCGACAGCAACAAGAGACCCAGTACTTC. Protein product: CSASYRQQQETQYF. The chain employs TRBV20-1 and TRBJ2-5; possibly TRBD1 for D (5 bases). The CDR3 runs 14 residues. Germline V CDR1 and CDR2: DFQATT, SNEGSKA (reference sequence). V gave up 3 bases and J gave up 2 bases, with 13 bases separating them.

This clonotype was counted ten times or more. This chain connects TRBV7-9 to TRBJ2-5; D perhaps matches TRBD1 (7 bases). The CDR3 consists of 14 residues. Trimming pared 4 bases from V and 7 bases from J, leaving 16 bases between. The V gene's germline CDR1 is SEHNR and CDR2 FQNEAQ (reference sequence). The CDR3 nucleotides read TGTGCCAGCAGCTATCATGACAGGGAGGCGACCCAGTACTTC. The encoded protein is CASSYHDREATQYF.

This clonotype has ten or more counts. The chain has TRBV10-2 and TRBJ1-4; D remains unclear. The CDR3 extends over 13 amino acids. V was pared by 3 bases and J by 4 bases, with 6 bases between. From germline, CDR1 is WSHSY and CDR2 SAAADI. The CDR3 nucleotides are TGCGCCAGCAGTGACAGATTTAATGAAAAACTGTTTTTT. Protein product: CASSDRFNEKLFF.

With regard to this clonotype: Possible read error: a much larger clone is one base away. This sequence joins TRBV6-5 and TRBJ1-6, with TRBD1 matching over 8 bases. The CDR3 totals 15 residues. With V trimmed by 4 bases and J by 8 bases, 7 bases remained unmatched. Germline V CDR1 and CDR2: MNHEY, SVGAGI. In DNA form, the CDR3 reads TGTGCCAGCAGTTTAACCGGACAGGGTGATTCACCCCTCCACTTT. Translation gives CASSLTGQGDSPLHF.

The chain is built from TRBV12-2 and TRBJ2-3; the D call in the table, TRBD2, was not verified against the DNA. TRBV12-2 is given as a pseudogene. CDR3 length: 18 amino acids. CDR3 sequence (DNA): TGTGCAAGTCGCGCCGGGCAGGGACTTCTTCTGGCGGGTGGTACGCAGTATTTT. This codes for CASRAGQGLLLAGGTQYF.

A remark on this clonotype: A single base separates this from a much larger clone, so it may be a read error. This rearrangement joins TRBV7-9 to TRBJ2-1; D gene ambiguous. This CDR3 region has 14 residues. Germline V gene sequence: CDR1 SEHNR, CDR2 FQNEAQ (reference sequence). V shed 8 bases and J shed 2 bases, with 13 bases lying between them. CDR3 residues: CASGESSPYNEQFF. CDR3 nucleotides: TGTGCCAGCGGTGAATCAAGCCCCTACAATGAGCAGTTCTTC.

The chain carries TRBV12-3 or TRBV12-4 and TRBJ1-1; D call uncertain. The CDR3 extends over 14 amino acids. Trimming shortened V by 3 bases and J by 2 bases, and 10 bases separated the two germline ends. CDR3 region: CASSFLAVNTEAFF. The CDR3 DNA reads TGTGCCAGCAGTTTTTTAGCAGTTAACACTGAAGCTTTCTTT.

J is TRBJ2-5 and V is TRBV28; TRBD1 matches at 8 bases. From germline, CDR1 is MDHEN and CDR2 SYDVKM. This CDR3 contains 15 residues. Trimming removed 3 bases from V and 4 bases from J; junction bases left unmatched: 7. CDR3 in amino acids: CASSFSSGGRETQYF. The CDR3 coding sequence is TGTGCCAGCAGTTTTTCCTCAGGGGGCCGAGAGACCCAGTACTTC.

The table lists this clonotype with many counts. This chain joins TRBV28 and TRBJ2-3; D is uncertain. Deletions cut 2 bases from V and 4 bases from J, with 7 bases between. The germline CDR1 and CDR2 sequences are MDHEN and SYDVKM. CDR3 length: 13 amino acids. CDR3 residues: CASSLPPPDTQYF. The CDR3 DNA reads TGTGCCAGCAGTTTACCCCCCCCAGATACGCAGTATTTT.

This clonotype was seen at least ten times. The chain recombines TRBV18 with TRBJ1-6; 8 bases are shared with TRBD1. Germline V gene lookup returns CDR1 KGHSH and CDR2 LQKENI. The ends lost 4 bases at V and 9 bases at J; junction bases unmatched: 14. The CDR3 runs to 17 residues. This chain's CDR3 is CASSQDSGGATGSPLHF. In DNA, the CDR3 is TGTGCCAGCTCACAGGATTCAGGGGGCGCGACGGGTTCACCCCTCCACTTT.

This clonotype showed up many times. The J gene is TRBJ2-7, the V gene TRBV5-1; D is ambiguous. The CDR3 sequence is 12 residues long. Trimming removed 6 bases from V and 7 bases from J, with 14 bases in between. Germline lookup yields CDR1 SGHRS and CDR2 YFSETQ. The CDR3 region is CASTRSNGEQYF. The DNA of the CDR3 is TGCGCCAGCACCAGGTCCAATGGGGAGCAGTACTTC.

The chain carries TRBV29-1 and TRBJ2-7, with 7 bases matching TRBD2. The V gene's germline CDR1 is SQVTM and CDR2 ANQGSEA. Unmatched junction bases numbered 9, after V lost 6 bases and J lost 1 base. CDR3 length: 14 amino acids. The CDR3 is CSVAGSGGSYEQYF. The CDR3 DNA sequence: TGCAGCGTCGCGGGTTCGGGAGGTTCCTACGAGCAGTACTTC.

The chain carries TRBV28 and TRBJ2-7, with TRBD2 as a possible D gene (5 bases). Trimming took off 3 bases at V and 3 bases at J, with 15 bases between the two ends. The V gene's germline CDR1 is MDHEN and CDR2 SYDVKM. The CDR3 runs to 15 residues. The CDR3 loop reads CASSFPTGKHYEQYF. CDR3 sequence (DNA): TGTGCCAGCAGTTTTCCGACGGGGAAACACTACGAGCAGTACTTC.

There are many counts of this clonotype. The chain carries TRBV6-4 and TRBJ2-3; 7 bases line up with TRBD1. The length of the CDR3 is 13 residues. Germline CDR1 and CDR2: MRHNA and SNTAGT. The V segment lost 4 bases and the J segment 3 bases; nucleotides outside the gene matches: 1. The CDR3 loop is CASSVDRTDTQYF. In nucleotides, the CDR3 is TGTGCCAGCAGTGTGGACAGGACAGATACGCAGTATTTT.